This T cell receptor beta chain is from a study of cytomegalovirus exposure and HLA in healthy donors. Donors showed nominal health when sampled, although they likely had unrecorded immune exposures. Comments on this clone: The antigen remains undetermined.

This CDR3 is 12 amino acids long. CDR1 and CDR2 (germline): MGHRA, YSYEKL. Trimming took 1 base from V and 4 from J, leaving 4 bases between them. It was with 60 Vbeta and 13 Jbeta primers that the PCR ran. Generated by immunoSEQ multiplex PCR, the TCRdb table keeps only in-frame clones and is missing some. The table lists 120,000 or so clones, approximately 87% of them singletons. Findings of the study overall: In a later analysis, at a false discovery rate of 0.05, over 15,000 TCR beta sequences matched HLA alleles.

V usage is TRBV4-1 and J usage is TRBJ1-2, with D hard to call. Sequenced: PBMCs. This receptor was obtained from a man aged 18 to 29 in good health and CMV-seropositive. This CDR3 is CASSQAGYGYTF. CDR3 bases: TGCGCCAGCAGCCAAGCGGGCTATGGCTACACCTTC.